This T cell receptor (beta chain) was sequenced during a study of chemoradiotherapy in HPV16-positive cancers. The trim removed 8 bases at V and 2 bases at J, leaving 8 bases unmatched. The CDR3 has 15 amino acids. Germline V gene sequence: CDR1 LNHDA, CDR2 SQIVND (reference sequence). General observations from the study: Candidate HPV-specific clones and E7-related TCR motifs grew in tumor during treatment.

Samples were taken several times over chemoradiotherapy. As for this clone: The antigen is unknown.

The table came from immunoSEQ multiplex PCR; TCRdb's copy has only in-frame clones and leaves some out. The table shows about 15,000 clones, with roughly 88% occurring only once. This specimen was blood, taken from a patient who underwent chemoradiotherapy. The V gene is TRBV19, the J gene TRBJ2-2; 7 bases fit TRBD1. The receptor's source is a human donor with HPV-associated anogenital cancer. The DNA of the CDR3 is TGTGCCAGTGCTAGACAGGGAAAAAACACCGGGGAGCTGTTTTTT. Residues: CASARQGKNTGELFF.